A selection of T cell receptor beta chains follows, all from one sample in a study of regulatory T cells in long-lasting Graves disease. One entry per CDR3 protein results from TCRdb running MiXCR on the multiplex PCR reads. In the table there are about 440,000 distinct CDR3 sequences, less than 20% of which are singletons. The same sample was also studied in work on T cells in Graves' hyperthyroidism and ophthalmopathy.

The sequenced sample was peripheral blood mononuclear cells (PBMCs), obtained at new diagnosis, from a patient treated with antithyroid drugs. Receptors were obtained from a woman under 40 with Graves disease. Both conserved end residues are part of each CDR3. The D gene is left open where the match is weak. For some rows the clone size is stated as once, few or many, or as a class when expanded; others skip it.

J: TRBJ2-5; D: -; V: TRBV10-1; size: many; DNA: TGCGCCAGCACGCACCAAGAGACCCAGTACTTC; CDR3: CASTHQETQYF
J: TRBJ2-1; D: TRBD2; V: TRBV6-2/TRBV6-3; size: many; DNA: TGTGCCAGCAGTTACCTAGCGGGAAACTACAATGAGCAGTTCTTC; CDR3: CASSYLAGNYNEQFF
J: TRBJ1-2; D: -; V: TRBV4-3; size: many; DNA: TGCGCCAGCAACATAAGAGGGAGGGCGCCCACCTTC; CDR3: CASNIRGRAPTF
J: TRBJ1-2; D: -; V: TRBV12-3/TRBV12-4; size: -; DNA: TGTGCCAGCAGTTTAACGTCAGCTTACTATGGCTACACCTTC; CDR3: CASSLTSAYYGYTF
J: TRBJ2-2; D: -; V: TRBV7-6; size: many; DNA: TGTGCCAGCAGCTTATTAGCGGCGGGACCGAACACCGGGGAGCTGTTTTTT; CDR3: CASSLLAAGPNTGELFF
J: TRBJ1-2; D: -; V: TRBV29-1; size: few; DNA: TGCAGCGCTGCTACAGGTACCTATGGCTACACCTTC; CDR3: CSAATGTYGYTF
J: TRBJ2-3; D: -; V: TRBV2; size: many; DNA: TGTGCCAGGGCGGACAGATTTACAGATACGCAGTATTTT; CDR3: CARADRFTDTQYF
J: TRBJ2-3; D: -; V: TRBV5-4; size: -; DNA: TGTGCCAGCAGCATAGGGAGCACAGATACGCAGTATTTT; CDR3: CASSIGSTDTQYF
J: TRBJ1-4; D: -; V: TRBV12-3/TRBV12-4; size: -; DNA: TGTGCCAGCAGTTCAGGACAGTCGGGTGAAAAACTGTTTTTT; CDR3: CASSSGQSGEKLFF
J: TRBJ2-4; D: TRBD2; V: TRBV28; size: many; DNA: TGTGCCAGCACCCAAGCCTTTTGGCGGGAGCTCGGAGTAGCCAAAAACATTCAGTACTTC; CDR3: CASTQAFWRELGVAKNIQYF
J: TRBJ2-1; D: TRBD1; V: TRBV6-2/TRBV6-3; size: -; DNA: TGTGCCAGCAGTCCCCAGACAGGGAAGAATGAGCAGTTCTTC; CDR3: CASSPQTGKNEQFF
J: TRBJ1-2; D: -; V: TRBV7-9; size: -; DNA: TGTGCCAGCAGCCGGCGGGACACTCGGGATGGCTACACCTTC; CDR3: CASSRRDTRDGYTF
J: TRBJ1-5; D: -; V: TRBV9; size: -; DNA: TGTGCCAGCAGCGCGAATGATTATAGCAATCAGCCCCAGCATTTT; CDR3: CASSANDYSNQPQHF
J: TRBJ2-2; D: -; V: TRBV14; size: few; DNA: TGTGCCAGCACCATGACCGGGGAGCTGTTTTTT; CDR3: CASTMTGELFF
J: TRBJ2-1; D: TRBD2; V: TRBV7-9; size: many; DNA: TGTGCCAGCCGACCTAGCGGAATATACAATGAGCAGTTCTTC; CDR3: CASRPSGIYNEQFF
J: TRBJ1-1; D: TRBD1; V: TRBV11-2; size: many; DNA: TGTGCCAGCAGCGCCGGGACAGTGGGGCCTGAAGCTTTCTTT; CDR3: CASSAGTVGPEAFF
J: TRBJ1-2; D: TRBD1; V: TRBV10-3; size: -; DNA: TGTGCCATCAGTACCTCCTGGGACAGGGGGTTTACCGACTATGGCTACACCTTC; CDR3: CAISTSWDRGFTDYGYTF
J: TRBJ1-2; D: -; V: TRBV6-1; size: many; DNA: TGTGCCAGCAGTGAAGGGTTTGGCTACACCTTC; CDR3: CASSEGFGYTF
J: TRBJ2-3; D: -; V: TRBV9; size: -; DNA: TGTGCCAGCAACTTAGCGGTACACACAGATACGCAGTATTTT; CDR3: CASNLAVHTDTQYF
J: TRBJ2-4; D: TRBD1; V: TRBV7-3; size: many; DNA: TGTGCCAGCAGCTCAGGACAGGGCAAAAACATTCAGTACTTC; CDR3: CASSSGQGKNIQYF
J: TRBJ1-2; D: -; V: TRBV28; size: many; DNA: TGTGCCAGCAGTTTAGGACGGATTCTCTATGGCTACACCTTC; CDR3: CASSLGRILYGYTF
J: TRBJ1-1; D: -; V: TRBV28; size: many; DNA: TGTGCCAGCAGTTTATCTGAGGAGAGTGAAGCTTTCTTT; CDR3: CASSLSEESEAFF
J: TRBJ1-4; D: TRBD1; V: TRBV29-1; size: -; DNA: TGCAGCGCCCAGGGGGATTTTAATGAAAAACTGTTTTTT; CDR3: CSAQGDFNEKLFF
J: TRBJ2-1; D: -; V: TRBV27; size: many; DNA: TGTGCCAGCTGTATCGGGACGCCAACGGCGAATGAGCAGTTCTTC; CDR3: CASCIGTPTANEQFF
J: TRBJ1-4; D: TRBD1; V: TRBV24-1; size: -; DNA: TGTGCCACCAGTGAGACAGGGCCAGGGGCAACTAATGAAAAACTGTTTTTT; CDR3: CATSETGPGATNEKLFF
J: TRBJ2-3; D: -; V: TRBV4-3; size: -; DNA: TGCGCCAGCAGCTCAAGTGAGGGCCTCACGGAGTATTTT; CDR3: CASSSSEGLTEYF